The T cell receptor beta chain under discussion was sequenced for a study of CD4+ T cells in melanoma. V lost 4 bases and J lost 0, with 12 bases in between. Germline V lookup: CDR1 SGHRS, CDR2 YFSETQ. The length of the CDR3 is 15 residues. This clone is a singleton in its sample. The antigen is not known. Study-wide findings and caveats: A reported correlation linked neoantigen-specific CD4+ T cells to CD8+, macrophage and B cell function. In melanoma, neoantigen-specific CD4+ T cells reportedly differed in differentiation state.

Sequencing was performed with immunoSEQ multiplex PCR; in TCRdb, only in-frame clones are kept and a portion is missing. Of roughly 60,000 clones listed, roughly three quarters are singletons. The source of this sequence is a human donor with melanoma. The rearrangement uses TRBV5-1 and TRBJ2-3; a weak D match, TRBD1 (5 bases). The sample comprised tumor tissue. The CDR3: CASSLQGYSTDTQYF. The CDR3 region has the DNA TGCGCCAGCAGCCTCCAGGGTTATAGCACAGATACGCAGTATTTT.